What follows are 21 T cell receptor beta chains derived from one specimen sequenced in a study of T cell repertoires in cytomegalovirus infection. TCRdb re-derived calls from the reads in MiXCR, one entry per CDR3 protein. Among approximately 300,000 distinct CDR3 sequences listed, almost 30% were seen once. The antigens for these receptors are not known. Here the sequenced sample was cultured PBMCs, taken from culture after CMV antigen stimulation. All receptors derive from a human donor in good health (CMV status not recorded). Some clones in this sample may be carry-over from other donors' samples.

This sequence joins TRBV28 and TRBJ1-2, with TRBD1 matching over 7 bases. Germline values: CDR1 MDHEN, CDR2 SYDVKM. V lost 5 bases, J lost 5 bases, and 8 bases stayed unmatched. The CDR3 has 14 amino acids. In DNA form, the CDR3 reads TGTGCCAGCAGTCCTACAGGGGTAGCTTATGGCTACACCTTC. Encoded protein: CASSPTGVAYGYTF.

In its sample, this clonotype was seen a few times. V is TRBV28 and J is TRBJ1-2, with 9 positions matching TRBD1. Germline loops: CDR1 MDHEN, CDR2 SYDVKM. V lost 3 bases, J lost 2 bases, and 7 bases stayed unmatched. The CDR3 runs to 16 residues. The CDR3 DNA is TGTGCCAGCAGTTTGCCCCCGGGACAGGGCAACTATGGCTACACCTTC. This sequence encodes CASSLPPGQGNYGYTF.

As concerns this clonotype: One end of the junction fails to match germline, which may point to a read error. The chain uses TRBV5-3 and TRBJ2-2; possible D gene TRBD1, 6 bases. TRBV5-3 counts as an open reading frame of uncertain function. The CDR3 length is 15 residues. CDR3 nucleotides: TGTGCCAGCAGCTTAGGACAGAGCAACACCGGGGAGCTGTTTTTT. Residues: CASSLGQSNTGELFF.

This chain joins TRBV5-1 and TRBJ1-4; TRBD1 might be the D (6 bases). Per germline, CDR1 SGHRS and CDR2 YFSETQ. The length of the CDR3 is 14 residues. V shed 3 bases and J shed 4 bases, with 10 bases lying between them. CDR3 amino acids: CASSSGEGNEKLFF. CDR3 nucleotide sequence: TGCGCCAGCAGCTCAGGGGAGGGTAATGAAAAACTGTTTTTT.

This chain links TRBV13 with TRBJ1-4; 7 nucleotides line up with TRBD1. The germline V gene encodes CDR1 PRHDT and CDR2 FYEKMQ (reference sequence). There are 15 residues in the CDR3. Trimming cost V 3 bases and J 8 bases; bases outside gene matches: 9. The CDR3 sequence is CASSFSGGGREKLFF. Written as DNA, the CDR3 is TGTGCCAGCAGCTTTTCAGGGGGGGGGCGAGAAAAACTGTTTTTT.

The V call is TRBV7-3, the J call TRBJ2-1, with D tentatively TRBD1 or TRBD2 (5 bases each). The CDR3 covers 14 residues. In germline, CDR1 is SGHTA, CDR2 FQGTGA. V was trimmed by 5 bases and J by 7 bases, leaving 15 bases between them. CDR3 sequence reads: CASSADRDLNEQFF. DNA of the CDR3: TGTGCCAGCAGCGCGGACCGGGACCTAAATGAGCAGTTCTTC.

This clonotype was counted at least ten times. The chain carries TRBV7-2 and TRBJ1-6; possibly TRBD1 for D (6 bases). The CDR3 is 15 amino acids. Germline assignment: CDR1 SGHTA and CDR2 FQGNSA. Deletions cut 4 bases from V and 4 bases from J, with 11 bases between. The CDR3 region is CASSSRTVYNSPLHF. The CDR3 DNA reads TGTGCCAGCAGCTCGCGGACAGTTTATAATTCACCCCTCCACTTT. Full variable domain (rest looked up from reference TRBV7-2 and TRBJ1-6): GAGVSQSPSNKVTEKGKDVELRCDPISGHTALYWYRQSLGQGLEFLIYFQGNSAPDKSGLPSDRFSAERTGGSVSTLTIQRTQQEDSAVYLCASSSRTVYNSPLHFGNGTRLTVT.

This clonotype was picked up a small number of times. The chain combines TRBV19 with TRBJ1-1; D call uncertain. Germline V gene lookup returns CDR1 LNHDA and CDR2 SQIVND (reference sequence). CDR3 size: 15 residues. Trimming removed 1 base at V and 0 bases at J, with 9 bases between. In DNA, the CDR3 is TGTGCCAGTAGTATAGTCGGGCAGATGAACACTGAAGCTTTCTTT. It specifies CASSIVGQMNTEAFF.

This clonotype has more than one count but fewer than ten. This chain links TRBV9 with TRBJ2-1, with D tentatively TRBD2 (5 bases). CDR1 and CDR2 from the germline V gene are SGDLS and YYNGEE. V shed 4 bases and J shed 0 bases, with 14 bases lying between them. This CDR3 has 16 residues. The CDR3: CASSPSGLSSYNEQFF. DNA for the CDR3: TGTGCCAGCAGCCCCAGTGGACTTAGCTCCTACAATGAGCAGTTCTTC.

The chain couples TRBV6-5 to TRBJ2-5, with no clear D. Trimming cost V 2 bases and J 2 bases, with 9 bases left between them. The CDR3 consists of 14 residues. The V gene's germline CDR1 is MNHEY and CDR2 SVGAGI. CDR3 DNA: TGTGCCAGCAGTTACAGGCACAGACAAGAGACCCAGTACTTC. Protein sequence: CASSYRHRQETQYF.

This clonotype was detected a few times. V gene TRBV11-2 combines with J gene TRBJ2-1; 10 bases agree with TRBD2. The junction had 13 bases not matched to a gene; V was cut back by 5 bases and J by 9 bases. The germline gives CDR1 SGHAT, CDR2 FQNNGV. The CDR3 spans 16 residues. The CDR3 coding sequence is TGTGCCAGCAGCCTATGGGTAGCGGGGGGACCCGGTGAGCAGTTCTTC. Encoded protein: CASSLWVAGGPGEQFF.

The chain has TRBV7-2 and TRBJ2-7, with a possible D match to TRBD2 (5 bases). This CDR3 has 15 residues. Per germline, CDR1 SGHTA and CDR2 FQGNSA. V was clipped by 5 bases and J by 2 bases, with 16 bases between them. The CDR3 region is CASSPAASRAYEQYF. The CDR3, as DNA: TGTGCCAGCAGCCCAGCGGCTAGCAGAGCCTACGAGCAGTACTTC.

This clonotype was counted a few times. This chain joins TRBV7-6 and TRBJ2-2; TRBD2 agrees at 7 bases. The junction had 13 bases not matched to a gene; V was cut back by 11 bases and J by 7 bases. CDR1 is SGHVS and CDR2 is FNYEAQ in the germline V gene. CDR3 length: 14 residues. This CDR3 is CAPVGGSWVGELFF. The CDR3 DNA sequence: TGTGCCCCCGTTGGCGGGAGTTGGGTCGGGGAGCTGTTTTTT.

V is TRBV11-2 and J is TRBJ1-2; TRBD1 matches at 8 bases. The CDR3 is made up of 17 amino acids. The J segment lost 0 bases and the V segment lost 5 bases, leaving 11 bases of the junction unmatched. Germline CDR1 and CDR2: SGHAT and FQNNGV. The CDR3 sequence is CASSLRGQGQANYGYTF. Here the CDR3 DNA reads TGTGCCAGCAGCCTGAGAGGACAGGGACAAGCTAACTATGGCTACACCTTC. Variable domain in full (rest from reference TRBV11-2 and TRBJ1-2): EAGVAQSPRYKIIEKRQSVAFWCNPISGHATLYWYQQILGQGPKLLIQFQNNGVVDDSQLPKDRFSAERLKGVDSTLKIQPAKLEDSAVYLCASSLRGQGQANYGYTFGSGTRLTVV.

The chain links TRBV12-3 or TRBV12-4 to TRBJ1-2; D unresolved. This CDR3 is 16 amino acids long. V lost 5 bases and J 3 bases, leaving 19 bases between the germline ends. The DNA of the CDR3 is TGTGCCAGCAGTCCACGCCCGGGCGGAGCGCACTATGGCTACACCTTC. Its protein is CASSPRPGGAHYGYTF.

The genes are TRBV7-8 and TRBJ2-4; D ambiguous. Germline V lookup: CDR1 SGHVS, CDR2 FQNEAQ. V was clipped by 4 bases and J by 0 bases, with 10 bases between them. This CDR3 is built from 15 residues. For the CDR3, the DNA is TGTGCCAGCAGCTCCAGAGTCTTAGCCAAAAACATTCAGTACTTC. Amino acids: CASSSRVLAKNIQYF.

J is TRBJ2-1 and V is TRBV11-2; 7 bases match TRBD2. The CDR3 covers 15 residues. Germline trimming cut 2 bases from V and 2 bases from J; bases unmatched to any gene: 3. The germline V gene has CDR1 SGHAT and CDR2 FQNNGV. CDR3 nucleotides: TGTGCCAGCAGCTTAACTGGGGGGGCCTACAATGAGCAGTTCTTC. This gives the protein CASSLTGGAYNEQFF.

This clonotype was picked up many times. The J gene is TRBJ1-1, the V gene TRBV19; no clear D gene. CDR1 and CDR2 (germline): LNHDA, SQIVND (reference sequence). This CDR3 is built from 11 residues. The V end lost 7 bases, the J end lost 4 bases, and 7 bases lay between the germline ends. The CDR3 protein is CASIGGTEAFF. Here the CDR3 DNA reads TGTGCCAGTATCGGTGGCACTGAAGCTTTCTTT.

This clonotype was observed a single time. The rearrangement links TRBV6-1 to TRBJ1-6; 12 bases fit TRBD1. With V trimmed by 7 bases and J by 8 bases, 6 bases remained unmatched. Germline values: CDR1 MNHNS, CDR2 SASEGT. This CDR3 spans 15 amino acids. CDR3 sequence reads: CASTGDRGPYSPLHF. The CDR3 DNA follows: TGTGCCAGCACTGGGGACAGGGGGCCTTATTCACCCCTCCACTTT.

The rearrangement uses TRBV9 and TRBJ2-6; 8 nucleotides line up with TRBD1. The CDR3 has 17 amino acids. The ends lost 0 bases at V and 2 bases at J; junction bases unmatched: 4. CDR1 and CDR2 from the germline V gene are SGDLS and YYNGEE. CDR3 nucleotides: TGTGCCAGCAGCGTAGATCCGACAGGGGCTGGGGCCAACGTCCTGACTTTC. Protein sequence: CASSVDPTGAGANVLTF.

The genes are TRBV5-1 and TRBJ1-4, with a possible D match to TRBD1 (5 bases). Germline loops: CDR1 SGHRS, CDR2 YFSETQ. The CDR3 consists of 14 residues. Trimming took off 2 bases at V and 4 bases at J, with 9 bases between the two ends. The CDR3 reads CASSFSGGNEKLFF. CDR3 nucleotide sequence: TGCGCCAGCAGCTTCTCCGGGGGTAATGAAAAACTGTTTTTT.